The subject of this entry is one T cell receptor beta chain. Its antigen is unknown. Losses at the gene ends were 2 bases for V and 0 bases for J; bases not matched to a gene: 3. Germline lookup yields CDR1 SGHTA and CDR2 FQGNSA. The CDR3 is 16 residues long. In TCRdb, the reads were re-called with MiXCR into one record per CDR3 protein. The sample holds around 71,000 distinct CDR3 sequences, 20% seen once. The data were obtained in a study of T cell repertoires in cytomegalovirus infection. Across the whole study: CMV epitopes that were recently identified and HLA-C-restricted were used alongside well-studied HLA-B-restricted ones. Public TCR beta signature analysis indicated the presence of both CMV infection and matching HLA type. Study-wide results and caveats: The response measured ex vivo was dominated by TCR beta clonotypes (HLA-C-restricted and CMV-specific). Cumulative public TCR beta family frequency identified CMV carriers with the relevant HLA.

The rearrangement links TRBV7-2 to TRBJ1-1; 10 positions agree with TRBD1. The sequenced sample was CD8+ T cells from cultured PBMCs, obtained from culture after CMV antigen stimulation. The clonotype comes from a human donor in good health (CMV status not recorded). Some clones in this sample may be carry-over from other donors' samples. CDR3 DNA sequence: TGTGCCAGCAGCTTAAGGGACAGGGGCATGAACACTGAAGCTTTCTTT. Protein sequence: CASSLRDRGMNTEAFF.